This note documents a single T cell receptor (beta chain) sequence. This specimen comes from a study of blood T cell repertoires in COVID-19. Study in general: COVID-19 samples collected from the United States, Italy and Spain covered acute and convalescent phases.

Assay used: immunoSEQ multiplex PCR; TCRdb lists only in-frame clones, some missing. The repertoire holds 200,000 to 250,000 clones, with 85% to 90% as singletons. Adults between about 18 and 95 years of age took part from some 25 US areas. In assigning cohorts, the study relied on participant-reported clinical history. This CDR3 has 18 amino acids. The germline V and J ends were trimmed by 5 bases and 6 bases, with 23 bases remaining between them. CDR1 MNHEY and CDR2 SMNVEV come from the germline V gene (reference sequence). The sequence was collected from a woman aged 18-30 years in a cohort exposed to, infected with or recovered from COVID-19 (not recorded which). This rearrangement joins TRBV27 to TRBJ1-6; the D gene is possibly TRBD1 (6 bases). The sequencing sample was made of PBMCs or T cells enriched from blood (not recorded which). The chain's CDR3 is CASSQSAGGRLGNSPLHF. The CDR3 coding sequence is TGTGCCAGCAGTCAATCGGCCGGGGGGCGTCTCGGTAATTCACCCCTCCACTTT.